This T cell receptor beta chain was identified during a study of cytomegalovirus exposure and HLA in healthy donors. Study results and limitations: An analysis that was carried out later associated 16,000 or so TCR beta sequences with HLA alleles at 0.05 false discovery rate. In vitro checks showed that a few CMV-associated chains really do target CMV antigens. More clonal expansion characterized HLA-associated TCR beta chains than equally common others in a later analysis.

CDR3 length: 12 amino acids. The V gene's germline CDR1 is SEHNR and CDR2 FQNEAQ (reference sequence). The V end was cut by 3 bases, the J end by 4 bases, with 6 bases between. Comment on this clone: The antigen is undetermined.

PCR used 60 Vbeta primers and 13 Jbeta primers. Method: immunoSEQ multiplex PCR; TCRdb's copy keeps in-frame clones and lacks some. There are roughly 200,000 clones in the sample; over 75% occur only once, and approximately 2.2% lies in the top ten. The TCR comes from a woman between 45 and 65 years old in good health and CMV-seronegative. This chain uses TRBV7-9 with TRBJ1-2, with D possibly being TRBD1 (6 bases). Sequencing input: PBMCs. The CDR3 loop is CASSLDSYGYTF. CDR3 DNA sequence: TGTGCCAGCAGCTTGGACAGCTATGGCTACACCTTC.